Below, one TCR beta chain is given with its context. The antigen remains undetermined. The read ends 3 residues before the CDR3 terminus; that terminus is restored from the germline J gene. This sample was taken from a study of T cell clonality in common variable immunodeficiency. Study results and caveats: CVID subjects had higher TCRbeta clonality than healthy controls, most marked in about a third. Authors noted CVID clonality's cause needs subpopulation repertoire sequencing. Common variable immunodeficiency TCR beta sequences reportedly had fewer deletions and N-nucleotide insertions.

The CDR3 sequence is 15 residues long. Germline V CDR1 and CDR2: SGHTA, FQGNSA. The V gene end was trimmed by 1 base and the J gene end by 9 bases; junction bases not matched to a gene: 9. Each donor provided about 5 to 8.5 ml of heparinized whole blood. Here immunoSEQ multiplex PCR was the method, and the copy in TCRdb shows in-frame clones only, minus some. This sample has about 15,000 clones, each found more than once. The TCR comes from a human donor with common variable immunodeficiency. The sequencing sample was made of peripheral blood mononuclear cells. The chain links TRBV7-2 to TRBJ2-1; 7 positions match TRBD2. The covered CDR3 bases are TGTGCCAGCAGCTTAGGGGGGGGAGCGGGACGTGAG. Translated, it gives CASSLGGGAGRE. In full, the CDR3 is CASSLGGGAGREQFF.